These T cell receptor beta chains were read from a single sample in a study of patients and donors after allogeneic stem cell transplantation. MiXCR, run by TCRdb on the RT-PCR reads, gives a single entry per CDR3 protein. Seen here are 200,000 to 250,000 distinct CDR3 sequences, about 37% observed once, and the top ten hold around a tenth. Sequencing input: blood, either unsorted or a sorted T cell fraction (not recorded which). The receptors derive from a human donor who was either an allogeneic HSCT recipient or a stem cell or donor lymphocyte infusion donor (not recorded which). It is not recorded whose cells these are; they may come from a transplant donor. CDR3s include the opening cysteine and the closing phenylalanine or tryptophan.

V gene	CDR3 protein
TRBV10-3	CAISGSPRDRGPDEQFF
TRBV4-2	CASSQVTDHPQHF
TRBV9	CASSTYPLYGYTF
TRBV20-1	CSHGADTMNTEAFF
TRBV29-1	CSAEQGTTIYF
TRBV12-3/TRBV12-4	CASRRTATGNTIYF
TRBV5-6	CASSLPGGVDGYTF
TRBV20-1	CSEGDREHEQYF
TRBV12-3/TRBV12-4	CASRQNRGTATNEKLFF
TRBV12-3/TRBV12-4	CASTLGAAEAFF
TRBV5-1	CASSDPTSNNYGYTF
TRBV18	CASSPRGRITGDEQFF
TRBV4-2	CASSSQTVPNSPLHF
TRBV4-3	CASSQGLLVPRDPEAFF
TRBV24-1	CATSDSTGQTEAFF
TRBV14	CASSQKESYTEAFF
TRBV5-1	CASSVGTANTGELFF
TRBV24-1	CATRTGGTDTQYF
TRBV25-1	CASSEWTGFYEQYF
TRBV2	CASSTTPGPNYGYTF
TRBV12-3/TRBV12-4	CASALSGRSYNEQFF
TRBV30	CAWSDPLHTGELFF
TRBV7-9	CASSSQGPTSAFF
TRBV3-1	CASSQGVGQGGWKLFF
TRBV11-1	CASSPSGGASDEQFF
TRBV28	CASSIHGGRGNQPQHF
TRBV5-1	CASSLRDSGANVLTF
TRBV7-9	CASSLEGRASEQFF
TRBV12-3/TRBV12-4	CASSLRRTVLGYTF
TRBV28	CASSGPALGSF
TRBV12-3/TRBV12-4	CASSQGTYNEQFF
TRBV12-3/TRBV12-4	CASNRESGNTIYF
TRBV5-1	CASSLVAETGRVGKLFF
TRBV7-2	CASSPRTVGGNTIYF
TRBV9	CASSAQFGTDTQYF
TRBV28	CASSLYIPRSNQPQHF
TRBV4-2	CASSQGQENEKLFF
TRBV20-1	CSAWDRDGTGELFF
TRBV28	CASSLPTSIKTQYF
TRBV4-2	CASSQAGGGYGYTF
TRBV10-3	CAIQGTVPYEQYF
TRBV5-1	CASSPVGPGMGEQFF
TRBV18	CASSPQGGLSSYEQYF
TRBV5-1	CASRSLAGGPTDTQYF
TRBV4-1	CASSHPPVGYYNEQFF